This T cell receptor beta chain is from a study of blood T cell repertoires in COVID-19. Overall study: Samples representing acute and convalescent COVID-19 were sourced from the United States, Italy and Spain. From T cells, B-cell-depleted T cells, or PBMCs came the material, which was cDNA or gDNA.

How the authors handled the data: Amplification of reference gene primers provided the estimated nucleated cell counts. Assay used: immunoSEQ multiplex PCR; TCRdb lists only in-frame clones, some missing. The DNA was the basis for D and trimming; V, J and clone size are from that table. The sample consists of 150,000 to 200,000 clones, about four fifths of them appearing once. The V and J ends lost 0 bases and 3 bases respectively, with 18 bases between them. Germline-derived CDR1 and CDR2 are SGHRS and YFSETQ. CDR3 length equals 17 residues. Sequencing was performed on peripheral blood. The chain joins TRBV5-1 to TRBJ1-1, with a tentative D call TRBD1 (6 bases). The clonotype was recovered from an elderly woman with acute or convalescent COVID-19. The CDR3: CASSLGYGGGWDTEAFF. The CDR3 DNA is TGCGCCAGCAGCTTGGGATATGGCGGGGGCTGGGACACTGAAGCTTTCTTT.